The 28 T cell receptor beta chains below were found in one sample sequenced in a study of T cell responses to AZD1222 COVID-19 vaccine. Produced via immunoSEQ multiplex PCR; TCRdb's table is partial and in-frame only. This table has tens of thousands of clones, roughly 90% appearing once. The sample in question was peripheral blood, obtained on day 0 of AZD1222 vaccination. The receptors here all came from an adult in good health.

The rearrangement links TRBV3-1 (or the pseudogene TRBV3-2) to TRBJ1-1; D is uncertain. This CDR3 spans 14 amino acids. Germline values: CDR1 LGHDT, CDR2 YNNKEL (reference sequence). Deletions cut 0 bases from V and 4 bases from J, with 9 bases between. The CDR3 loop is CASSQERLATEAFF. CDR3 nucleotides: TGTGCCAGCAGCCAAGAAAGGTTGGCCACTGAAGCTTTCTTT.

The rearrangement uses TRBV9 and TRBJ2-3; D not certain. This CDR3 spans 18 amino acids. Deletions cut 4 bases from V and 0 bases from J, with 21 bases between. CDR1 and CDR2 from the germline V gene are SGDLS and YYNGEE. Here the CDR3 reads CASSRFDIVTSSTDTQYF. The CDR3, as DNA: TGTGCCAGCAGCCGGTTCGATATTGTTACTTCTAGCACAGATACGCAGTATTTT.

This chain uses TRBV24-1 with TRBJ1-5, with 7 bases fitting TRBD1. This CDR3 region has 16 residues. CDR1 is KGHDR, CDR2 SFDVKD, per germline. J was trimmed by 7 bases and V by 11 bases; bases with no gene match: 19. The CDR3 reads CAIRILDRATGQPQHF. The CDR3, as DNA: TGTGCCATTCGGATTCTAGACAGGGCCACGGGGCAGCCCCAGCATTTT.

This CDR3 reads CASSQDNRGATPYGYTF. CDR3 bases: TGTGCCAGCAGCCAAGATAATAGAGGGGCAACTCCCTATGGCTACACCTTC. This sequence joins TRBV3-1 (or the pseudogene TRBV3-2) and TRBJ1-2; possibly TRBD1 for D (5 bases). This CDR3 contains 17 residues. Trimming removed 0 bases from V and 4 bases from J, with 18 bases in between. Germline V gives CDR1 LGHDT, CDR2 YNNKEL (reference sequence).

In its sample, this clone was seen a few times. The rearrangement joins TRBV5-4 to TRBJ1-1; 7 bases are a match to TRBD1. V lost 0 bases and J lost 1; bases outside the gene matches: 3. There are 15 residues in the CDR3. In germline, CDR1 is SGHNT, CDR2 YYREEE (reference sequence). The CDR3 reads CASSLGAGGNTEAFF. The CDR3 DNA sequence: TGTGCCAGCAGCTTGGGGGCAGGGGGGAACACTGAAGCTTTCTTT. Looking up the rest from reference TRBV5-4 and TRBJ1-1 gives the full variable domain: ETGVTQSPTHLIKTRGQQVTLRCSSQSGHNTVSWYQQALGQGPQFIFQYYREEENGRGNFPPRFSGLQFPNYSSELNVNALELDDSALYLCASSLGAGGNTEAFFGQGTRLTVV.

CDR3 protein: CAWSVFWGSNEKLFF. CDR3 in DNA: TGTGCCTGGAGTGTATTTTGGGGGTCTAATGAAAAACTGTTTTTT. The rearrangement uses TRBV30 and TRBJ1-4; D possibly corresponds to TRBD1 (5 bases). The CDR3 has 15 amino acids. Trimming stripped 0 bases from V and 3 bases from J, with 11 bases between. From germline, CDR1 is GTSNPN and CDR2 SVGIG (reference sequence).

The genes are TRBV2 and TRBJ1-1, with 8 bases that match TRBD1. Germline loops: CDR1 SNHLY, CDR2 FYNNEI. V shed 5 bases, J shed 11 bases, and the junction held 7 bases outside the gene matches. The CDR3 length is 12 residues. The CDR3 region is CASSQGAGVAFF. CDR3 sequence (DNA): TGTGCCAGCAGTCAGGGGGCGGGTGTGGCTTTCTTT.

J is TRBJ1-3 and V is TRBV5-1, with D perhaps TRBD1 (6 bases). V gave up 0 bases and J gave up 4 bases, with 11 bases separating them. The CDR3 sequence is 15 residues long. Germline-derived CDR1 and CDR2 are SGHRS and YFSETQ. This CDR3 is CASSLDQGYGNTIYF. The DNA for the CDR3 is TGCGCCAGCAGCTTGGACCAGGGGTACGGAAACACCATATATTTT. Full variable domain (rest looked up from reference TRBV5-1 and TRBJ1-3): KAGVTQTPRYLIKTRGQQVTLSCSPISGHRSVSWYQQTPGQGLQFLFEYFSETQRNKGNFPGRFSGRQFSNSRSEMNVSTLELGDSALYLCASSLDQGYGNTIYFGEGSWLTVV.

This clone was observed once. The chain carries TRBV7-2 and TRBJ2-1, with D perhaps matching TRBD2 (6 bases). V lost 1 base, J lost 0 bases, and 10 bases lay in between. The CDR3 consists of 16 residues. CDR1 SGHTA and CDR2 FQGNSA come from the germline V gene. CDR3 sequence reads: CASSLVAGSSYNEQFF. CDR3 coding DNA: TGTGCCAGCAGCTTAGTCGCGGGGAGCTCCTACAATGAGCAGTTCTTC.

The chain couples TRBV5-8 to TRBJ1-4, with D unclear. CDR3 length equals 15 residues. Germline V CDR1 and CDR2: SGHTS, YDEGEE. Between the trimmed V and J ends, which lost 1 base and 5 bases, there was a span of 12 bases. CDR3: CASSLLAQPNEKLFF. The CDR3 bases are TGTGCCAGCAGCTTGTTGGCGCAGCCGAATGAAAAACTGTTTTTT.

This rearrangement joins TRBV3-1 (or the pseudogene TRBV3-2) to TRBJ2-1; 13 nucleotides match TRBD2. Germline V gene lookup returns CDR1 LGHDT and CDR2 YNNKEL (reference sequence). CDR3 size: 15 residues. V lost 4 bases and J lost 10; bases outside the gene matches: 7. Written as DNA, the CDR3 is TGTGCCAGCAGCCCCACACTAGCGGGGGGGGGAGAGCAGTTCTTC. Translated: CASSPTLAGGGEQFF.

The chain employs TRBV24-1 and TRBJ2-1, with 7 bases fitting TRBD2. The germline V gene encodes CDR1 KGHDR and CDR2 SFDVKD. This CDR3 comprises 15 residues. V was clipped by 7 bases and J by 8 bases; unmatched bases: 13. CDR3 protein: CATSRTSAQADEQFF. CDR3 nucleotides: TGTGCCACCAGCCGCACTAGCGCACAGGCGGATGAGCAGTTCTTC.

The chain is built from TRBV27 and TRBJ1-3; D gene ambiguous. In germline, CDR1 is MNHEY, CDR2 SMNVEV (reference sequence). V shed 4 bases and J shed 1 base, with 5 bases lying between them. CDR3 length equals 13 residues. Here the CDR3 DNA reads TGTGCCAGCAGTTCCGGGTCTGGAAACACCATATATTTT. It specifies CASSSGSGNTIYF.

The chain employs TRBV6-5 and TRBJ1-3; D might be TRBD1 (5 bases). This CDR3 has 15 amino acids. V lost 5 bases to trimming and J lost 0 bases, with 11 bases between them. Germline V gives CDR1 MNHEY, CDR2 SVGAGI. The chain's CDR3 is CASSPTGPSGNTIYF. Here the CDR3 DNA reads TGTGCCAGCAGTCCCACAGGTCCCTCTGGAAACACCATATATTTT.

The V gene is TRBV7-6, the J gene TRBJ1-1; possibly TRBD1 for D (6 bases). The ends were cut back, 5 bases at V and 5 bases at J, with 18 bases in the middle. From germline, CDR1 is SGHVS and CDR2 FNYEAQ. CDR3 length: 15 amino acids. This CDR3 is CASSPGGRILTEAFF. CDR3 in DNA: TGTGCCAGCAGCCCTGGGGGCAGGATACTAACTGAAGCTTTCTTT. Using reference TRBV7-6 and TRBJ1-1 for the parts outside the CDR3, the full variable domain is GAGVSQSPRYKVTKRGQDVALRCDPISGHVSLYWYRQALGQGPEFLTYFNYEAQQDKSGLPNDRFSAERPEGSISTLTIQRTEQRDSAMYRCASSPGGRILTEAFFGQGTRLTVV.

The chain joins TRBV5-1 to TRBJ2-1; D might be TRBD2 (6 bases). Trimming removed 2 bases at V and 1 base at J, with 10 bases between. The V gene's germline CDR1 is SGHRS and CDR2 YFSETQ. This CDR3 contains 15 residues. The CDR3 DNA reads TGCGCCAGCAGCTTTACGGGAGTTTCCTACAATGAGCAGTTCTTC. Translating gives CASSFTGVSYNEQFF.

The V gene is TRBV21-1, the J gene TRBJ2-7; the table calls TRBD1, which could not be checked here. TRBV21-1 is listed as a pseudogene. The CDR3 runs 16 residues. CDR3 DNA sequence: TGTGCCAGCAGCCCCTGGACGAAGGGGTCTCCCTACGAGCAGTACTTC. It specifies CASSPWTKGSPYEQYF.

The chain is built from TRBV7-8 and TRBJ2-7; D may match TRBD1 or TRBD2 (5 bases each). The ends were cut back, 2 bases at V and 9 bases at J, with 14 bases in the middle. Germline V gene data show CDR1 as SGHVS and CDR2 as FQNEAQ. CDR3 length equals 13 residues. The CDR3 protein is CASSLQGSGRQYF. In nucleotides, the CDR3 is TGTGCCAGCAGCTTACAGGGCTCGGGACGGCAGTACTTC.

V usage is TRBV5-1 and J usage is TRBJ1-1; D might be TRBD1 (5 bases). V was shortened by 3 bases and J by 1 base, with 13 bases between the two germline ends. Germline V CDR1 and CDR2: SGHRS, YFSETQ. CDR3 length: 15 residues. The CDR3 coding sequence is TGCGCCAGCAGCTGGGGGGACGGTAAGAACACTGAAGCTTTCTTT. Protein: CASSWGDGKNTEAFF.

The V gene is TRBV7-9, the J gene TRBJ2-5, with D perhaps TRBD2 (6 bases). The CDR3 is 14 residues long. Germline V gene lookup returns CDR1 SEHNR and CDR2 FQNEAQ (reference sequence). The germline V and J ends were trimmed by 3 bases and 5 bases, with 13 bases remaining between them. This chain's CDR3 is CASSFAGLGETQYF. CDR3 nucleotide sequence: TGTGCCAGCAGCTTCGCGGGGCTCGGGGAGACCCAGTACTTC.

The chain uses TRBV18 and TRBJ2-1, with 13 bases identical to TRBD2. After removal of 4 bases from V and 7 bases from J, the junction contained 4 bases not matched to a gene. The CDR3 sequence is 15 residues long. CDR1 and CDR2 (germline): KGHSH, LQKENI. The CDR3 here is CASSHGTSGVNEQFF. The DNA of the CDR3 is TGTGCCAGCTCACACGGGACTAGCGGGGTTAATGAGCAGTTCTTC.

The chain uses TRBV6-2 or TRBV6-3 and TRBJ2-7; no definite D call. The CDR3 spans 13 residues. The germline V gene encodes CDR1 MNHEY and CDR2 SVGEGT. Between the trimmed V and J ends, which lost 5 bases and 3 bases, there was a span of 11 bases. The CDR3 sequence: CASSERSLYEQYF. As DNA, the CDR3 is TGTGCCAGCAGTGAGAGGAGCCTCTACGAGCAGTACTTC.

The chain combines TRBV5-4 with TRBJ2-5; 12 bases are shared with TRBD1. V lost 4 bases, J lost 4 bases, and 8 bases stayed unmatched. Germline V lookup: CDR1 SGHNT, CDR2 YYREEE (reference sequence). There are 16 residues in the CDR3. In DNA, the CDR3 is TGTGCCAGCAGCCGGGACAGGGGGCTTTTAGGAGAGACCCAGTACTTC. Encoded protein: CASSRDRGLLGETQYF.

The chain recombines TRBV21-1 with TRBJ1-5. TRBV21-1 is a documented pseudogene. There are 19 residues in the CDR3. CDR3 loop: CASSGKLQRAGRGNQPQHF. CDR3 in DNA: TGTGCCAGCAGCGGAAAGCTCCAACGGGCCGGGAGAGGCAATCAGCCCCAGCATTTT.

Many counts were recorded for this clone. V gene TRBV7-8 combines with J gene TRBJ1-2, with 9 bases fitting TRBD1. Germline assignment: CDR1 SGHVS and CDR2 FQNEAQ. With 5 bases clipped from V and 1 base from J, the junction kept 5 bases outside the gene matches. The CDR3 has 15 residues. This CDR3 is CASSPGQGFNYGYTF. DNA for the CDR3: TGTGCCAGCAGCCCAGGACAGGGGTTTAACTATGGCTACACCTTC.

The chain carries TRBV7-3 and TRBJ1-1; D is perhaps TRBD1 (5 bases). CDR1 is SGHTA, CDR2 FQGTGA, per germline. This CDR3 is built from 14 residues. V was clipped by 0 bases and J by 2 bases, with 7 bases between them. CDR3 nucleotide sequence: TGTGCCAGCAGCTTAACTGGGGGAAACACTGAAGCTTTCTTT. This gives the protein CASSLTGGNTEAFF.

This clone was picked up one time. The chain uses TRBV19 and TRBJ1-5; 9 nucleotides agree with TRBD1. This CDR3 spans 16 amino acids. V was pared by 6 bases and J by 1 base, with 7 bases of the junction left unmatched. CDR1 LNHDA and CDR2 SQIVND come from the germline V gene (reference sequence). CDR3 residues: CASSLTGGPSNQPQHF. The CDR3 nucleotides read TGTGCCAGTAGCTTGACAGGGGGGCCGAGCAATCAGCCCCAGCATTTT.

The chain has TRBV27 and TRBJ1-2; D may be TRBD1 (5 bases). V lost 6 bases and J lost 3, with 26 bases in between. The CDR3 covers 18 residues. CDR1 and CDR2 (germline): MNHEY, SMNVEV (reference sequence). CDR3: CASSTGGPTGRLDYGYTF. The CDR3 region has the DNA TGTGCCAGCAGCACCGGCGGTCCTACGGGACGTCTTGACTATGGCTACACCTTC.